Listed below are T cell receptor beta chains from one sample, sequenced in a study of T cell repertoires in cytomegalovirus infection. TCRdb independently ran MiXCR on the reads; one entry per CDR3 protein. This sample has hundreds of thousands of distinct CDR3 sequences, with 35% found just once. The material sequenced was PBMCs. These receptors were obtained from a human donor in good health (CMV status not recorded). Some clones in this sample may be carry-over from other donors' samples. Both conserved end residues are part of each CDR3. The D gene is left open where the match is weak. Some rows have no size entry. The others give once, few or many, or a class for an expanded clone.

cdr3_length: 16; clone_size: .; j_call: TRBJ2-2; d_call: .; v_call: TRBV7-3; cdr3_aa: CASSLDAGLNSGELFF; cdr3_nt: TGTGCCAGCAGCTTAGACGCGGGCCTGAACTCCGGGGAGCTGTTTTTT
cdr3_length: 14; clone_size: .; j_call: TRBJ1-2; d_call: .; v_call: TRBV19; cdr3_aa: CASSIEGRDTGYTF; cdr3_nt: TGTGCCAGTAGTATTGAAGGACGTGACACTGGCTACACCTTC
cdr3_length: 18; clone_size: .; j_call: TRBJ1-5; d_call: TRBD1; v_call: TRBV6-5; cdr3_aa: CASSHQWTGGEGNQPQHF; cdr3_nt: TGTGCCAGCAGTCATCAGTGGACAGGGGGCGAGGGGAATCAGCCCCAGCATTTT
cdr3_length: 14; clone_size: few; j_call: TRBJ1-6; d_call: TRBD1; v_call: TRBV28; cdr3_aa: CASSLTGVNSPLHF; cdr3_nt: TGTGCCAGCAGTTTGACAGGGGTGAATTCACCCCTCCACTTT
cdr3_length: 11; clone_size: .; j_call: TRBJ1-1; d_call: .; v_call: TRBV5-1; cdr3_aa: CASSSDAEAFF; cdr3_nt: TGCGCCAGCAGCTCTGACGCTGAAGCTTTCTTT
cdr3_length: 17; clone_size: .; j_call: TRBJ2-1; d_call: .; v_call: TRBV5-4; cdr3_aa: CASSLGKGGTSYNEQFF; cdr3_nt: TGTGCCAGCAGCTTGGGGAAGGGCGGGACCTCCTACAATGAGCAGTTCTTC
cdr3_length: 15; clone_size: .; j_call: TRBJ2-7; d_call: .; v_call: TRBV18; cdr3_aa: CASSPGGARVREQYF; cdr3_nt: TGTGCCAGCTCACCCGGGGGAGCCCGGGTGAGGGAGCAGTACTTC
cdr3_length: 17; clone_size: few; j_call: TRBJ1-6; d_call: .; v_call: TRBV10-3; cdr3_aa: CAISESRAGLLNSPLHF; cdr3_nt: TGTGCCATCAGTGAGTCTCGGGCGGGGCTCCTCAATTCACCCCTCCACTTT
cdr3_length: 12; clone_size: few; j_call: TRBJ2-6; d_call: .; v_call: TRBV7-9; cdr3_aa: CASSLALNVLTF; cdr3_nt: TGTGCCAGCAGCTTAGCTCTAAACGTCCTGACTTTC
cdr3_length: 14; clone_size: many; j_call: TRBJ2-7; d_call: .; v_call: TRBV6-6; cdr3_aa: CASSYGTDSYEQYF; cdr3_nt: TGTGCCAGCAGTTACGGGACTGATTCCTACGAGCAGTACTTC
cdr3_length: 13; clone_size: .; j_call: TRBJ1-2; d_call: .; v_call: TRBV28; cdr3_aa: CASSSLGVGGYTF; cdr3_nt: TGTGCCAGCAGTTCGCTGGGGGTGGGGGGCTACACCTTC
cdr3_length: 12; clone_size: .; j_call: TRBJ2-7; d_call: .; v_call: TRBV7-6; cdr3_aa: CASSLKRMEQYF; cdr3_nt: TGTGCCAGCAGCTTAAAGAGGATGGAGCAGTACTTC
cdr3_length: 14; clone_size: few; j_call: TRBJ1-4; d_call: .; v_call: TRBV6-1; cdr3_aa: CASSEAGWSEKLFF; cdr3_nt: TGTGCCAGCAGTGAAGCAGGTTGGAGTGAAAAACTGTTTTTT
cdr3_length: 15; clone_size: .; j_call: TRBJ2-5; d_call: .; v_call: TRBV18; cdr3_aa: CASSPSGGYEKTQYF; cdr3_nt: TGTGCCAGCTCACCCTCTGGGGGTTACGAAAAGACCCAGTACTTC
cdr3_length: 13; clone_size: .; j_call: TRBJ1-2; d_call: TRBD1; v_call: TRBV6-5; cdr3_aa: CASSPQGADGYTF; cdr3_nt: TGTGCCAGCAGTCCACAGGGGGCTGATGGCTACACCTTC
cdr3_length: 14; clone_size: .; j_call: TRBJ2-2; d_call: TRBD1; v_call: TRBV19; cdr3_aa: CASIRQGYTGELFF; cdr3_nt: TGTGCCAGTATCAGACAGGGGTACACCGGGGAGCTGTTTTTT
cdr3_length: 16; clone_size: few; j_call: TRBJ2-1; d_call: .; v_call: TRBV6-1; cdr3_aa: CASSEAIVQVNNEQFF; cdr3_nt: TGTGCCAGCAGTGAAGCGATAGTACAGGTCAACAATGAGCAGTTCTTC
cdr3_length: 11; clone_size: few; j_call: TRBJ2-1; d_call: .; v_call: TRBV29-1; cdr3_aa: CSPLDSNEQFF; cdr3_nt: TGCAGCCCCCTGGACAGCAATGAGCAGTTCTTC
cdr3_length: 13; clone_size: many; j_call: TRBJ2-1; d_call: .; v_call: TRBV12-3/TRBV12-4; cdr3_aa: CASSAGTRNEQFF; cdr3_nt: TGTGCCAGCAGTGCCGGGACTCGGAATGAGCAGTTCTTC
cdr3_length: 14; clone_size: once; j_call: TRBJ2-3; d_call: TRBD1; v_call: TRBV5-1; cdr3_aa: CASSTRGRTDTQYF; cdr3_nt: TGCGCCAGCAGCACCAGGGGGCGTACAGATACGCAGTATTTT
cdr3_length: 17; clone_size: .; j_call: TRBJ1-1; d_call: TRBD1; v_call: TRBV20-1; cdr3_aa: CSARDMRQGELSTEAFF; cdr3_nt: TGCAGTGCTAGAGATATGCGTCAGGGGGAGTTGAGCACTGAAGCTTTCTTT
cdr3_length: 15; clone_size: .; j_call: TRBJ2-7; d_call: .; v_call: TRBV4-2; cdr3_aa: CARSQGGTNTYEQYF; cdr3_nt: TGTGCCAGAAGCCAAGGGGGGACAAACACCTACGAGCAGTACTTC
cdr3_length: 15; clone_size: many; j_call: TRBJ2-7; d_call: TRBD2; v_call: TRBV14; cdr3_aa: CASSLAGTYLVEQYF; cdr3_nt: TGTGCCAGCAGCCTAGCGGGGACCTACCTGGTCGAGCAGTACTTC
cdr3_length: 14; clone_size: .; j_call: TRBJ1-6; d_call: TRBD1; v_call: TRBV10-3; cdr3_aa: CAISDRDRDSPLHF; cdr3_nt: TGTGCCATCAGCGACCGGGACAGGGATTCACCCCTCCACTTT
cdr3_length: 15; clone_size: .; j_call: TRBJ2-5; d_call: .; v_call: TRBV5-5; cdr3_aa: CASRGPGRGGETQYF; cdr3_nt: TGTGCCAGCAGAGGCCCGGGCCGCGGAGGAGAGACCCAGTACTTC